Below, 28 T cell receptor beta chains from the same sample are listed, as sequenced in a study of vaccination and CD4 T cells after COVID-19. An Oncomine TCR Beta short-read assay was used to sequence the DNA from cultured CD4+ T cells. MiXCR, run by TCRdb on the PCR reads, gives a single entry per CDR3 protein. The sample includes almost 7,500 distinct CDR3 sequences, around 67% of them seen just once. Antigens for these TCRs are unknown. Regarding treatment: approximately 10-day PBMC culture with coronavirus spike peptide pools or control peptides (ViraFEST assay). Material for sequencing was CD4+ T cells from blood, cultured in vitro. These receptors were taken from a human donor who had recovered from COVID-19.

V and J are TRBV7-3 and TRBJ2-1; 7 bases line up with TRBD1. The J segment lost 8 bases and the V segment lost 5 bases, leaving 9 bases of the junction unmatched. CDR1 and CDR2 from the germline V gene are SGHTA and FQGTGA. The CDR3 is 14 amino acids. CDR3 bases: TGTGCCAGCAGCGCCAGCCGGGACAGCCATGAGCAGTTCTTC. This translates into CASSASRDSHEQFF.

The chain employs TRBV6-2 or TRBV6-3 and TRBJ2-7; TRBD1 agrees at 9 bases. CDR3 size: 15 residues. CDR1 is MNHEY and CDR2 is SVGEGT in the germline V gene. J gave up 5 bases and V 7 bases, and 12 bases lay outside the gene matches. The CDR3 spells CASTPRRDRAHEQYF. The CDR3 bases are TGTGCCAGCACCCCCAGGCGGGACAGGGCCCACGAGCAGTACTTC.

A single count supports this clonotype. The rearrangement links TRBV6-1 to TRBJ1-2; D gene ambiguous. CDR1 MNHNS and CDR2 SASEGT come from the germline V gene. Trimming took 5 bases from V and 2 from J, leaving 12 bases between them. The CDR3 extends over 14 amino acids. For the CDR3, the DNA is TGTGCCAGCAGTCCTAGAACATTCAACTATGGCTACACCTTC. This translates into CASSPRTFNYGYTF.

V gene TRBV24-1 combines with J gene TRBJ2-3; 7 positions agree with TRBD2. Germline CDR1 reads KGHDR; CDR2 reads SFDVKD. The J segment lost 3 bases and the V segment lost 5 bases, leaving 7 bases of the junction unmatched. CDR3 length: 15 amino acids. CDR3 sequence (DNA): TGTGCCACCAGTGGGGCTAGCGGAAGGACAGATACGCAGTATTTT. It encodes CATSGASGRTDTQYF.

V and J are TRBV6-5 and TRBJ1-2; 9 nucleotides align to TRBD1. Germline V CDR1 and CDR2: MNHEY, SVGAGI. CDR3 length equals 15 residues. V dropped 6 bases and J dropped 4; count of bases not matched to a gene: 9. The CDR3 spells CASSYRQGGFYGYTF. CDR3 nucleotides: TGTGCCAGCAGCTACCGACAGGGGGGATTCTATGGCTACACCTTC.

This clonotype was seen a handful of times. The junction differs from germline at one of its ends, possibly a read error. The CDR3 spells CASSERGARNYGCTF. The DNA for the CDR3 is TGTGCCAGCAGTGAGAGGGGGGCCCGAAACTATGGCTGCACCTTC. The chain is built from TRBV2 and TRBJ1-2; maybe TRBD1 (6 bases). The CDR3 sequence is 15 residues long. Germline loops: CDR1 SNHLY, CDR2 FYNNEI.

The rearrangement links TRBV7-2 to TRBJ2-5; no firm D call. V was trimmed by 1 base and J by 4 bases, leaving 4 bases between them. Germline CDR1 and CDR2: SGHTA and FQGNSA. This CDR3 has 12 amino acids. The CDR3 is CASSLDSETQYF. The CDR3 nucleotides are TGTGCCAGCAGCTTAGACTCAGAGACCCAGTACTTC.

This clonotype is classed as medium-sized. The V call is TRBV6-1, the J call TRBJ2-7; D ambiguous. The CDR3 has 13 residues. V dropped 5 bases and J dropped 2 bases, with 10 bases sitting between them. Germline CDR1 is MNHNS and CDR2 is SASEGT. CDR3 in DNA: TGTGCCAGCAGTACACAAGGTCCCTACGAGCAGTACTTC. Residues: CASSTQGPYEQYF.

Sample share makes this clonotype medium-sized (0.01 to 0.1%). V and J are TRBV27 and TRBJ2-7, with D possibly matching TRBD1 (5 bases). The CDR3 covers 15 residues. Germline CDR1 reads MNHEY; CDR2 reads SMNVEV (reference sequence). The V and J ends lost 4 bases and 4 bases respectively, with 17 bases between them. The CDR3 DNA follows: TGTGCCAGCAGTTCCCGAACAGGTTATGTTTACGAGCAGTACTTC. Translation gives CASSSRTGYVYEQYF.

The V call is TRBV6-1, the J call TRBJ1-5; D not certain. The CDR3 covers 15 residues. Per the germline V gene, CDR1 is MNHNS and CDR2 is SASEGT. V was pared by 6 bases and J by 7 bases, with 19 bases between. This chain's CDR3 is CASSPTDKGSQPQHF. For the CDR3, the DNA is TGTGCCAGCAGCCCAACAGACAAGGGCAGCCAGCCCCAGCATTTT.

The chain uses TRBV15 and TRBJ2-3; maybe TRBD1 (5 bases). Germline-derived CDR1 and CDR2 are LNHNV and YYDKDF (reference sequence). CDR3 length equals 19 residues. Trimming pared 0 bases from V and 0 bases from J, leaving 19 bases between. The CDR3 bases are TGTGCCACCAGCAGAGATGGGCGAGACAGCTCCCCTAGCACAGATACGCAGTATTTT. It is translated as CATSRDGRDSSPSTDTQYF.

This chain uses TRBV20-1 with TRBJ1-6, with 9 bases aligning to TRBD1. The CDR3 has 18 amino acids. Germline assignment: CDR1 DFQATT and CDR2 SNEGSKA (reference sequence). The V and J ends lost 3 bases and 0 bases, in that order; junction bases with no gene match: 9. The CDR3 sequence is CSARGTGWRASYNSPLHF. The DNA of the CDR3 is TGCAGTGCTAGGGGGACAGGGTGGAGAGCCTCCTATAATTCACCCCTCCACTTT.

The J gene is TRBJ1-5, the V gene TRBV20-1; 7 nucleotides align to TRBD1. Germline V gene sequence: CDR1 DFQATT, CDR2 SNEGSKA (reference sequence). J lost 4 bases, V lost 5 bases, and 17 bases had no gene match. This CDR3 spans 17 amino acids. The CDR3 loop is CSAGDSRIPNHNQPQHF. The CDR3 nucleotides are TGCAGTGCTGGGGACAGCAGAATCCCCAATCATAATCAGCCCCAGCATTTT.

This chain joins TRBV28 and TRBJ2-1; D might be TRBD1 (6 bases). The length of the CDR3 is 16 residues. The V end lost 1 base, the J end lost 2 bases, and 12 bases lay between the germline ends. Germline CDR1 MDHEN, CDR2 SYDVKM. DNA of the CDR3: TGTGCCAGCAGTTTATTGGGGACACCCACCTACAATGAGCAGTTCTTC. It codes for CASSLLGTPTYNEQFF.

The chain links TRBV29-1 to TRBJ1-1; TRBD1 is a possible D gene (6 bases). Germline CDR1 reads SQVTM; CDR2 reads ANQGSEA. Trimming shortened V by 7 bases and J by 0 bases, and 12 bases separated the two germline ends. The CDR3 contains 13 residues. The CDR3 sequence: CSGRTVMNTEAFF. The CDR3 coding sequence is TGCAGCGGGCGGACAGTGATGAACACTGAAGCTTTCTTT. The full variable domain, with the rest looked up from reference TRBV29-1 and TRBJ1-1, is SAVISQKPSRDICQRGTSLTIQCQVDSQVTMMFWYRQQPGQSLTLIATANQGSEATYESGFVIDKFPISRPNLTFSTLTVSNMSPEDSSIYLCSGRTVMNTEAFFGQGTRLTVV.

The V call is TRBV28, the J call TRBJ1-5; D might be TRBD1 (5 bases). The germline gives CDR1 MDHEN, CDR2 SYDVKM. The CDR3 extends over 15 amino acids. The ends were cut back, 7 bases at V and 2 bases at J, with 15 bases in the middle. CDR3 residues: CASTIPGTGNQPQHF. The CDR3 nucleotides are TGTGCCAGCACCATCCCGGGGACCGGCAATCAGCCCCAGCATTTT.

The rearrangement joins TRBV11-2 to TRBJ1-1; D may be TRBD1 (5 bases). V was shortened by 1 base and J by 3 bases, with 12 bases between the two germline ends. The V gene's germline CDR1 is SGHAT and CDR2 FQNNGV. This CDR3 contains 15 residues. This chain's CDR3 is CASSLGGAKHTEAFF. The DNA of the CDR3 is TGTGCCAGCAGCTTAGGCGGGGCGAAGCACACTGAAGCTTTCTTT.

J is TRBJ2-1 and V is TRBV6-2 or TRBV6-3; no reliable D call. CDR1 and CDR2 (germline): MNHEY, SVGEGT. V dropped 5 bases and J dropped 10 bases, with 9 bases sitting between them. The CDR3 is made up of 11 amino acids. The CDR3 protein is CASSLSTEQFF. CDR3 nucleotides: TGTGCCAGCAGTCTCTCGACAGAGCAGTTCTTC.

The chain is built from TRBV19 and TRBJ1-5, with TRBD1 as a possible D gene (5 bases). CDR1 LNHDA and CDR2 SQIVND come from the germline V gene (reference sequence). Trimming left V 6 bases short and J 0 bases short, with 12 bases between. The CDR3 contains 15 residues. CDR3 nucleotides: TGTGCCAGTAGGGGACGGCTTTATAGCAATCAGCCCCAGCATTTT. Its translation: CASRGRLYSNQPQHF.

The V gene is TRBV15, the J gene TRBJ1-1, with 8 positions matching TRBD1. In germline, CDR1 is LNHNV, CDR2 YYDKDF (reference sequence). The V and J ends lost 8 bases and 4 bases, in that order; junction bases with no gene match: 15. The CDR3 contains 16 residues. CDR3 in DNA: TGTGCCACCCACAGCAGCGCCGGACAGGGAAGCACTGAAGCTTTCTTT. Translated, it gives CATHSSAGQGSTEAFF.

The genes are TRBV6-1 and TRBJ1-1; maybe TRBD1 (6 bases). Germline CDR1 and CDR2: MNHNS and SASEGT. The CDR3 loop spans 12 amino acids. Trimming pared 4 bases from V and 6 bases from J, leaving 9 bases between. CDR3 sequence reads: CASSVRGPEAFF. In DNA, the CDR3 is TGTGCCAGCAGTGTACGGGGGCCTGAAGCTTTCTTT.

This clonotype has a single count. V gene TRBV7-2 combines with J gene TRBJ2-3; 8 positions match TRBD2. V was pared by 3 bases and J by 0 bases, with 5 bases of the junction left unmatched. Germline values: CDR1 SGHTA, CDR2 FQGNSA. This CDR3 has 16 residues. The CDR3 spells CASSFLAGISTDTQYF. The CDR3 DNA reads TGTGCCAGCAGCTTCTTAGCGGGAATCAGCACAGATACGCAGTATTTT.

V usage is TRBV23-1 and J usage is TRBJ1-1, with D maybe TRBD1 (6 bases). TRBV23-1 is an open reading frame whose function is uncertain. CDR3 length: 12 residues. Trimming stripped 6 bases from V and 7 bases from J, with 12 bases between. As DNA, the CDR3 is TGCGCCAGCAGCGGCCGGGACAATGAAGCTTTCTTT. Amino acids: CASSGRDNEAFF.

The chain has TRBV27 and TRBJ1-5; 7 nucleotides align to TRBD1. Germline V gene data show CDR1 as MNHEY and CDR2 as SMNVEV (reference sequence). With 1 base clipped from V and 2 bases from J, the junction kept 11 bases outside the gene matches. The CDR3 spans 18 residues. The DNA for the CDR3 is TGTGCCAGCAGTTTATTATTCCGAGGCAGGGGGGGCAATCAGCCCCAGCATTTT. This gives the protein CASSLLFRGRGGNQPQHF.

The chain links TRBV6-4 to TRBJ2-5, with D unresolved. The CDR3 covers 11 residues. V dropped 5 bases and J dropped 3 bases, with 4 bases sitting between them. Germline V gives CDR1 MRHNA, CDR2 SNTAGT. Written as DNA, the CDR3 is TGTGCCAGCAGTCGGAAAGAGACCCAGTACTTC. Its protein is CASSRKETQYF.

The chain combines TRBV24-1 with TRBJ2-7, with D tentatively TRBD1 (5 bases). Trimming took off 4 bases at V and 2 bases at J, with 14 bases between the two ends. Germline lookup yields CDR1 KGHDR and CDR2 SFDVKD. This CDR3 spans 15 amino acids. The CDR3 DNA follows: TGTGCCACCAGTGACTCTTCTGGCAGGGCCTACGAGCAGTACTTC. Its translation is CATSDSSGRAYEQYF.

The gene calls are TRBV2 and TRBJ1-1, with D tentatively TRBD1 (5 bases). This CDR3 comprises 12 residues. The germline CDR1 and CDR2 sequences are SNHLY and FYNNEI. The germline V and J ends were trimmed by 9 bases and 11 bases, with 19 bases remaining between them. CDR3 in amino acids: CASWDGTLNAFF. CDR3 bases: TGTGCCAGTTGGGACGGAACACTGAACGCTTTCTTT.

Comments on this clonotype: This may stem from a read error, because a much larger clone lies one nucleotide away. The V and J genes are TRBV12-3 or TRBV12-4 and TRBJ1-5; 7 bases are shared with TRBD1. There are 17 residues in the CDR3. The trim removed 8 bases at V and 3 bases at J, leaving 16 bases unmatched. Here the CDR3 DNA reads TGTGCCAGCGGTACGCGGGGAGGACAGGATAACAATCAGCCCCAGCATTTT. This encodes CASGTRGGQDNNQPQHF.